These T cell receptor beta chains were read from a single sample in a study of PD-1 blockade in classical Hodgkin lymphoma. Repertoires were generated with immunoSEQ multiplex PCR, while TCRdb's copy carries only in-frame clones and drops some. This sample yields about 40,000 clones, of which around 86% are seen a single time; roughly 9% belongs to the top ten. Sequencing used peripheral blood mononuclear cells (PBMCs), obtained at baseline. All receptors derive from a human donor with classical Hodgkin lymphoma. The CDR3 runs from the conserved cysteine through the conserved F or W. A D gene is named only where the DNA matches it firmly. Clone sizes are given selectively: once, few, many, or a class where the clone is expanded.

j_gene,v_gene,abundance,d_gene,CDR3aa,CDR3nt
TRBJ2-1,TRBV9,.,TRBD2,CASSVATSGPYNEQFF,TGTGCCAGCAGCGTAGCGACTAGCGGTCCCTACAATGAGCAGTTCTTC
TRBJ1-2,TRBV7-9,.,TRBD1,CASRSTGYYGYTF,TGTGCCAGCAGATCGACAGGGTACTATGGCTACACCTTC
TRBJ1-2,TRBV6-5,.,.,CASSYPGGYGYTF,TGTGCCAGCAGTTACCCGGGAGGCTATGGCTACACCTTC
TRBJ1-3,TRBV4-2,few,TRBD1,CASSQDSGQVANTIYF,TGTGCCAGCAGCCAAGACAGCGGACAGGTAGCGAACACCATATATTTT
TRBJ2-5,TRBV27,once,TRBD2,CASSIQAGVGQETQYF,TGTGCCAGCAGTATCCAAGCGGGAGTAGGTCAGGAGACCCAGTACTTC
TRBJ2-2,TRBV6-1,.,.,CASRYQGNTGELFF,TGTGCCAGCAGGTACCAGGGAAACACCGGGGAGCTGTTTTTT
TRBJ1-4,TRBV7-9,.,TRBD1,CASSTNFDREPEKLFF,TGTGCCAGCAGCACCAATTTTGACAGGGAGCCTGAAAAACTGTTTTTT
TRBJ2-1,TRBV5-6,.,.,CASSLGGSSYNEQFF,TGTGCCAGCAGCTTGGGTGGGAGTTCCTACAATGAGCAGTTCTTC
TRBJ1-2,TRBV28,.,.,CASILELTTLGYTF,TGTGCCAGCATCCTGGAGCTAACGACCCTGGGCTACACCTTC
TRBJ2-1,TRBV29-1,.,.,CSVGTYNEQFF,TGCAGCGTTGGGACCTACAATGAGCAGTTCTTC
TRBJ1-2,TRBV11-2,.,.,CASSWTAGNYGYTF,TGTGCCAGCAGCTGGACGGCGGGAAACTATGGCTACACCTTC
TRBJ2-7,TRBV27,few,TRBD2,CATGLAREQYF,TGTGCCACCGGACTAGCGCGGGAGCAGTACTTC
TRBJ2-7,TRBV10-3,.,TRBD2,CAISELSGLAGDEQYF,TGTGCCATCAGTGAGCTTTCCGGACTAGCGGGGGACGAGCAGTACTTC
TRBJ2-7,TRBV7-2,.,.,CASGAGLIYEQYF,TGTGCCAGCGGGGCGGGACTCATCTACGAGCAGTACTTC
TRBJ1-5,TRBV4-2,.,.,CASSQDEDGQEPQHF,TGTGCCAGCAGCCAAGATGAGGACGGGCAGGAGCCCCAGCATTTT
TRBJ2-7,TRBV28,once,.,CASATTAYEQYF,TGTGCCAGCGCCACTACAGCCTACGAGCAGTACTTC
TRBJ1-2,TRBV6-5,.,.,CASSYSGGAWGYTF,TGTGCCAGCAGTTACTCTGGGGGGGCTTGGGGCTACACCTTC
TRBJ2-5,TRBV5-5,.,.,CASSLGPTQETQYF,TGTGCCAGCAGCTTGGGACCGACCCAAGAGACCCAGTACTTC
TRBJ1-4,TRBV5-8,.,.,CASSLYAGTNEKLFF,TGTGCCAGCAGCTTGTACGCAGGGACTAATGAAAAACTGTTTTTT
TRBJ2-3,TRBV10-3,.,TRBD1,CAIRPGTDNQPQYF,TGTGCCATCAGACCCGGGACAGACAATCAGCCCCAGTATTTT
TRBJ1-6,TRBV9,.,.,CASSGTVNSPLHF,TGTGCCAGCAGCGGGACAGTTAATTCACCCCTCCACTTT
TRBJ2-1,TRBV9,.,.,CASSPPLHEQFF,TGTGCCAGCAGCCCCCCCCTCCATGAGCAGTTCTTC
TRBJ2-3,TRBV16,.,TRBD1,CASSQLPQGATSDTQYF,TGTGCCAGCAGCCAATTGCCTCAGGGGGCTACATCAGATACGCAGTATTTT
TRBJ2-1,TRBV7-2,.,TRBD1,CASSTWTGPYNEQFF,TGTGCCAGCAGCACGTGGACAGGTCCTTACAATGAGCAGTTCTTC
TRBJ1-2,TRBV9,.,.,CASSGTEGWVYGYTF,TGTGCCAGCAGCGGTACGGAAGGCTGGGTCTATGGCTACACCTTC
TRBJ1-4,TRBV11-2,.,.,CASSLTPWAGKNEKLFF,TGTGCCAGCAGCTTGACCCCGTGGGCCGGGAAGAATGAAAAACTGTTTTTT
TRBJ2-5,TRBV6-8,.,TRBD1,CASSYLNRGRGYQETQYF,TGTGCCAGCAGTTACCTTAACAGGGGGCGAGGGTACCAAGAGACCCAGTACTTC
TRBJ1-1,TRBV6-6,few,.,CASSYPRGQSEAFF,TGTGCCAGCAGTTACCCTCGCGGCCAGTCTGAAGCTTTCTTT
TRBJ1-2,TRBV10-3,.,.,CAISAPRGRGYTF,TGTGCCATCAGTGCGCCCAGGGGAAGGGGCTACACCTTC
TRBJ1-2,TRBV6-6,.,.,CASSFLNYGYTF,TGTGCCAGCAGCTTCCTCAACTATGGCTACACCTTC
TRBJ1-1,TRBV6-1,.,TRBD1,CASSEWTGAANTEAFF,TGTGCCAGCAGTGAATGGACAGGGGCGGCGAACACTGAAGCTTTCTTT
TRBJ1-5,TRBV28,.,.,CASSWGNQPQHF,TGTGCCAGCAGTTGGGGCAATCAGCCCCAGCATTTT
TRBJ1-1,TRBV19,once,.,CASSMSEANTEAFF,TGTGCCAGTAGTATGAGTGAGGCCAACACTGAAGCTTTCTTT
TRBJ2-7,TRBV21-1,.,.,CASRTADSTSYEQYF,TGTGCCAGCAGAACAGCGGACAGTACTTCCTACGAGCAGTACTTC
TRBJ1-2,TRBV5-4,once,TRBD1,CASSFGAGGANYGYTF,TGTGCCAGCAGCTTTGGGGCAGGGGGCGCGAACTATGGCTACACCTTC
TRBJ1-3,TRBV19,.,.,CASSMVVFSGNTIYF,TGTGCCAGTAGTATGGTCGTTTTCTCTGGAAACACCATATATTTT
TRBJ2-3,TRBV7-2,.,.,CASSPSASTDTQYF,TGTGCCAGCAGCCCCTCGGCTAGCACAGATACGCAGTATTTT
TRBJ2-3,TRBV18,.,TRBD2,CASSPPGLAGTDTQYF,TGTGCCAGCTCACCACCGGGACTAGCGGGAACGGATACGCAGTATTTT
TRBJ2-7,TRBV11-2,.,TRBD2,CASSLDRGGYEQYF,TGTGCCAGCAGCTTAGATCGGGGAGGGTACGAGCAGTACTTC
TRBJ2-7,TRBV7-2,.,TRBD2,CASSFIAGGTYEQYF,TGTGCCAGCAGCTTCATAGCGGGAGGGACCTACGAGCAGTACTTC
TRBJ2-3,TRBV7-9,.,.,CASSLEGYTDTQYF,TGTGCCAGCAGCTTAGAGGGGTACACAGATACGCAGTATTTT
TRBJ2-2,TRBV4-1,.,TRBD2,CASSPKSPGLAGRRGTGELFF,TGCGCCAGCAGCCCGAAGTCGCCCGGACTAGCGGGGCGGCGGGGCACCGGGGAGCTGTTTTTT
TRBJ2-1,TRBV9,once,.,CASSEGFYSYNEQFF,TGTGCCAGCAGCGAGGGGTTCTACTCCTACAATGAGCAGTTCTTC
TRBJ2-2,TRBV7-2,.,.,CASSRTRTGELFF,TGTGCCAGCAGTCGGACGAGGACCGGGGAGCTGTTTTTT
TRBJ1-2,TRBV27,.,TRBD1,CASGKSDREINYGYTF,TGTGCCAGCGGTAAATCGGACAGGGAAATTAACTATGGCTACACCTTC
TRBJ2-7,TRBV6-5,.,TRBD1,CASSRDRGLNEQYF,TGTGCCAGCAGTCGGGACAGGGGTTTGAACGAGCAGTACTTC
TRBJ2-1,TRBV19,.,.,CASNDYRSSYNEQFF,TGTGCCAGCAATGACTACCGGAGCTCCTACAATGAGCAGTTCTTC
TRBJ1-5,TRBV10-3,few,.,CAISETGRGQPQHF,TGTGCCATCAGTGAGACAGGGAGGGGCCAGCCCCAGCATTTT
TRBJ1-3,TRBV7-2,.,.,CASSLGGNSGNTIYF,TGTGCCAGCAGCCTGGGGGGTAACTCTGGAAACACCATATATTTT
TRBJ2-7,TRBV6-5,.,.,CASSYPLGAGKYEQYF,TGTGCCAGCAGTTACCCCCTCGGGGCGGGGAAGTACGAGCAGTACTTC
TRBJ1-4,TRBV11-2,.,.,CASSLLSRGEKLFF,TGTGCCAGCAGCCTCCTATCACGTGGTGAAAAACTGTTTTTT
TRBJ1-5,TRBV18,.,TRBD1,CASSPSSGPWTGGNQPQHF,TGTGCCAGCTCACCGTCAAGTGGCCCATGGACAGGGGGTAATCAGCCCCAGCATTTT
TRBJ2-1,TRBV19,.,.,CATLAPYNEQFF,TGTGCCACCCTAGCGCCCTACAATGAGCAGTTCTTC
TRBJ2-1,TRBV7-2,.,.,CASGIYNEQFF,TGTGCCAGCGGCATCTACAATGAGCAGTTCTTC
TRBJ1-3,TRBV28,.,TRBD1,CASSSHRGRAGNTIYF,TGTGCCAGCAGTTCGCACAGGGGGCGTGCTGGAAACACCATATATTTT
TRBJ2-3,TRBV5-5,.,.,CASSLEGYTDTQYF,TGTGCCAGCAGCTTAGAGGGGTACACAGATACGCAGTATTTT
TRBJ1-2,TRBV19,.,TRBD1,CASSIVQGASGYTF,TGTGCCAGTAGTATAGTACAGGGGGCGAGTGGCTACACCTTC